The TCR beta chain described here comes from a study of OX40 agonist ivuxolimab in advanced cancers. Patients with a history of autoimmune disease or on systemic immunosuppression were excluded. In this sample, this clone is hyperexpanded. The germline CDR1 and CDR2 sequences are SNHLY and FYNNEI. The ends lost 6 bases at V and 8 bases at J; junction bases unmatched: 6. This CDR3 contains 13 residues. Only in-frame clones appear in the TCRdb table, and some are missing; sequencing was by immunoSEQ multiplex PCR. The profile shows 40,000 to 45,000 clones, about nine tenths of them singletons. The chain recombines TRBV2 with TRBJ1-2; 10 bases map to TRBD1. Source: CD4+ or CD8+ T cells sorted from blood, taken in a trial of the OX40 agonist ivuxolimab. The sequence derives from an adult with an advanced solid tumor such as melanoma, head and neck, liver or kidney cancer. The CDR3 DNA sequence: TGTGCCAGCAGCGACAGGGGGCGCGACGGCTACACCTTC. This gives the protein CASSDRGRDGYTF.